Included here is one TCR beta chain sequence, with context. The sample originates from a study of control samples from healthy donors and cancer patients. The protocol was immunoSEQ multiplex PCR, while the TCRdb copy is restricted to in-frame clones and leaves out a portion. This table has about 57,000 clones, roughly 92% appearing once. The source material was blood. This clonotype originated in a man younger than 40 in good health.

The DNA for the CDR3 is TGTGCCAGCAGCTTGGGGAATAGTGGGAGGGAAAAACTGTTTTTT. It specifies CASSLGNSGREKLFF. The chain links TRBV5-4 to TRBJ1-4; the D is unclear. Per the germline V gene, CDR1 is SGHNT and CDR2 is YYREEE (reference sequence). The CDR3 length is 15 residues. V shed 0 bases and J shed 8 bases, with 14 bases lying between them.